This TCR beta chain is drawn from a study of cytomegalovirus exposure and HLA in healthy donors. Germline V gene data show CDR1 as SGHTA and CDR2 as FQGNSA. The CDR3 totals 15 residues. Trimming left V 5 bases short and J 0 bases short, with 13 bases between. The primer mix had 60 Vbeta and 13 Jbeta primers. Measured with immunoSEQ multiplex PCR; TCRdb has only the in-frame clones, and not every one. This table holds about 170,000 clones, 62% found once. This TCR came from a man in his forties in good health and CMV-seronegative. Sequencing was performed on PBMCs. The V gene is TRBV7-2, the J gene TRBJ2-5, with TRBD1 as a possible D gene (6 bases). The CDR3 protein is CASSLTGRNQETQYF. The CDR3 region has the DNA TGTGCCAGCAGCCTGACAGGACGGAACCAAGAGACCCAGTACTTC.